The 32 T cell receptor beta chains presented below share a single source sample, sequenced in a study of sequential checkpoint blockade in melanoma. Treatment reported: randomized to nivolumab then ipilimumab (arm A) or the reverse (arm B). Profiling relied on immunoSEQ multiplex PCR, and the TCRdb table lists in-frame clones only, not all of them. The table has some 40,000 clones, roughly four fifths seen once. Here the sequenced sample was CD8+ T cells sorted from blood (inferred from file names), taken from a patient given nivolumab and ipilimumab in sequence. These receptors came from a human donor with melanoma.

The chain links TRBV6-5 to TRBJ1-6; TRBD1 matches at 7 bases. J gave up 6 bases and V 5 bases, and 7 bases lay outside the gene matches. The CDR3 covers 15 residues. Germline loops: CDR1 MNHEY, CDR2 SVGAGI. CDR3 amino acids: CASSPGTVPNSPLHF. In DNA form, the CDR3 reads TGTGCCAGCAGTCCCGGGACAGTTCCTAATTCACCCCTCCACTTT.

V is TRBV7-9 and J is TRBJ2-3; 8 bases are shared with TRBD1. The CDR3 has 15 residues. Germline V gene sequence: CDR1 SEHNR, CDR2 FQNEAQ (reference sequence). V gave up 5 bases and J gave up 3 bases; unmatched junction bases: 7. The CDR3 DNA reads as TGTGCCAGCAGCCAACAGGGGGTTAGTACAGATACGCAGTATTTT. Encoded protein: CASSQQGVSTDTQYF.

As for this clone: Other DNA sequences in the same sample also yield this CDR3. This sequence joins TRBV27 and TRBJ2-7, with 9 positions matching TRBD1. V shed 2 bases, J shed 3 bases, and the junction held 5 bases outside the gene matches. Looked up from germline, CDR1 is MNHEY and CDR2 is SMNVEV (reference sequence). This CDR3 has 15 amino acids. CDR3: CASSLPGQGIYEQYF. The CDR3 DNA sequence: TGTGCCAGCAGTTTACCGGGACAGGGAATCTACGAGCAGTACTTC.

The chain employs TRBV9 and TRBJ2-2; 15 nucleotides agree with TRBD2. The germline gives CDR1 SGDLS, CDR2 YYNGEE. Trimming took 1 base from V and 7 from J; bases not matched to a gene: 8. The CDR3 sequence is 18 residues long. CDR3: CASSVPKGLAGGIGELFF. Here the CDR3 DNA reads TGTGCCAGCAGCGTACCAAAGGGACTAGCGGGAGGTATCGGGGAGCTGTTTTTT.

CDR3 sequence (DNA): TGTGCCAGCAGTGAAGCGGGCCAAGGAAACATTCAGTACTTC. Protein sequence: CASSEAGQGNIQYF. The V and J genes are TRBV2 and TRBJ2-4; D not resolved. The V gene lost 0 bases and the J gene lost 6 bases, with 9 bases spanning the gap. Per the germline V gene, CDR1 is SNHLY and CDR2 is FYNNEI. The CDR3 is 14 residues long.

This clone was recorded a few times. The chain joins TRBV6-1 to TRBJ2-1; D ambiguous. V gave up 2 bases and J gave up 8 bases, with 16 bases separating them. CDR1 MNHNS and CDR2 SASEGT come from the germline V gene. The CDR3 loop spans 15 amino acids. The DNA for the CDR3 is TGTGCCAGCAGTGAAAGTCCGGGTGGAAACTATGAGCAGTTCTTC. This sequence encodes CASSESPGGNYEQFF.

The rearrangement uses TRBV5-1 and TRBJ1-2, with TRBD1 as a possible D gene (5 bases). Germline V gene sequence: CDR1 SGHRS, CDR2 YFSETQ. V shed 3 bases and J shed 3 bases, with 15 bases lying between them. The CDR3 covers 15 residues. The chain's CDR3 is CASSSPGESHYGYTF. The CDR3 DNA reads TGCGCCAGCAGCTCACCGGGGGAGAGCCACTATGGCTACACCTTC. Full variable domain (rest looked up from reference TRBV5-1 and TRBJ1-2): KAGVTQTPRYLIKTRGQQVTLSCSPISGHRSVSWYQQTPGQGLQFLFEYFSETQRNKGNFPGRFSGRQFSNSRSEMNVSTLELGDSALYLCASSSPGESHYGYTFGSGTRLTVV.

This clone has only a few counts. This chain links TRBV4-2 with TRBJ2-2; TRBD1 matches 8 bases. Trimming cost V 3 bases and J 2 bases; bases outside gene matches: 5. This CDR3 has 16 amino acids. Per germline, CDR1 LGHNA and CDR2 YNFKEQ. The CDR3 loop is CASSHQQGDNTGELFF. The CDR3 nucleotides are TGTGCCAGCAGCCATCAACAGGGGGATAACACCGGGGAGCTGTTTTTT.

The chain joins TRBV6-1 to TRBJ2-7, with 7 bases identical to TRBD2. The V gene end was trimmed by 6 bases and the J gene end by 3 bases; junction bases not matched to a gene: 8. The CDR3 has 14 amino acids. Germline values: CDR1 MNHNS, CDR2 SASEGT. This chain's CDR3 is CASRGGTEIYEQYF. For the CDR3, the DNA is TGTGCCAGCAGGGGGGGGACGGAAATCTACGAGCAGTACTTC.

The CDR3 nucleotides are TGTGCCAGCAGCTTGTATGGACAGGGAAACACTGAAGCTTTCTTT. It yields the protein CASSLYGQGNTEAFF. The gene calls are TRBV5-8 and TRBJ1-1, with 8 bases that match TRBD1. The CDR3 has 15 amino acids. The germline CDR1 and CDR2 sequences are SGHTS and YDEGEE. Trimming cost V 1 base and J 2 bases; bases outside gene matches: 4. The full variable domain, in which reference TRBV5-8 and TRBJ1-1 provide the parts outside the CDR3, is EAGVTQSPTHLIKTRGQQATLRCSPISGHTSVYWYQQALGLGLQFLLWYDEGEERNRGNFPPRFSGRQFPNYSSELNVNALELEDSALYLCASSLYGQGNTEAFFGQGTRLTVV.

By sample fraction, this clone is medium-sized (0.01 to 0.1%). The sample holds other DNA sequences that translate to the same CDR3. The chain links TRBV6-1 to TRBJ2-2; D remains unclear. Germline V lookup: CDR1 MNHNS, CDR2 SASEGT. This CDR3 has 12 amino acids. Trimming shortened V by 8 bases and J by 7 bases, and 11 bases separated the two germline ends. CDR3 sequence: CASQLGGGELFF. The CDR3 DNA sequence: TGTGCCAGCCAGCTAGGTGGCGGGGAGCTGTTTTTT.

J is TRBJ1-2 and V is TRBV11-2; D unclear. The CDR3 covers 14 residues. Trimming stripped 0 bases from V and 4 bases from J, with 9 bases between. The germline V gene has CDR1 SGHAT and CDR2 FQNNGV. CDR3 bases: TGTGCCAGCAGCTTAGAGCGGGGTAGCTATGGCTACACCTTC. This encodes CASSLERGSYGYTF. The full variable domain, its missing parts supplied by reference TRBV11-2 and TRBJ1-2, is EAGVAQSPRYKIIEKRQSVAFWCNPISGHATLYWYQQILGQGPKLLIQFQNNGVVDDSQLPKDRFSAERLKGVDSTLKIQPAKLEDSAVYLCASSLERGSYGYTFGSGTRLTVV.

The rearrangement joins TRBV10-3 to TRBJ2-7; 9 nucleotides align to TRBD2. Per germline, CDR1 ENHRY and CDR2 SYGVKD. The CDR3 has 16 amino acids. V was pared by 2 bases and J by 5 bases, with 10 bases of the junction left unmatched. CDR3: CAISERLAGTSDEQYF. CDR3 nucleotides: TGTGCCATCAGTGAGAGGCTAGCGGGGACATCCGACGAGCAGTACTTC.

The chain recombines TRBV19 with TRBJ1-5; 7 nucleotides match TRBD1. Unmatched junction bases numbered 0, after V lost 1 base and J lost 9 bases. The CDR3 is 12 amino acids. The germline CDR1 and CDR2 sequences are LNHDA and SQIVND (reference sequence). DNA for the CDR3: TGTGCCAGTAGTATAGGACAGGGGCCCCAGCATTTT. It translates to CASSIGQGPQHF.

The CDR3 sequence is CASTTVGDTLNTEAFF. CDR3 nucleotides: TGTGCCAGCACCACGGTCGGGGACACCCTGAACACTGAAGCTTTCTTT. This chain uses TRBV2 with TRBJ1-1, with a tentative D call TRBD1 (6 bases). V lost 7 bases to trimming and J lost 0 bases, with 18 bases between them. There are 16 residues in the CDR3. Germline CDR1 SNHLY, CDR2 FYNNEI.

J is TRBJ2-7 and V is TRBV13; D may be TRBD1 (6 bases). V lost 5 bases and J lost 4, with 15 bases in between. The CDR3 is 14 amino acids. Germline assignment: CDR1 PRHDT and CDR2 FYEKMQ (reference sequence). The CDR3, as DNA: TGTGCCAGCAGCCCTCCCGACAGGCGTTACGAGCAGTACTTC. Its translation: CASSPPDRRYEQYF.

CDR3 residues: CASSWGQGYEQYF. CDR3 DNA: TGTGCCAGCAGCTGGGGACAGGGCTACGAGCAGTACTTC. V is TRBV11-2 and J is TRBJ2-7; 9 bases are shared with TRBD1. Germline CDR1 is SGHAT and CDR2 is FQNNGV. With V trimmed by 4 bases and J by 3 bases, 1 base remained unmatched. The CDR3 runs 13 residues. Combining the CDR3 with reference TRBV11-2 and TRBJ2-7 gives the whole variable domain EAGVAQSPRYKIIEKRQSVAFWCNPISGHATLYWYQQILGQGPKLLIQFQNNGVVDDSQLPKDRFSAERLKGVDSTLKIQPAKLEDSAVYLCASSWGQGYEQYFGPGTRLTVT.

The CDR3 is CASSYAGTGSVEQFF. CDR3 DNA: TGTGCCAGCAGTTACGCCGGGACAGGGAGCGTTGAGCAGTTCTTC. The chain recombines TRBV6-5 with TRBJ2-1; TRBD1 matches at 9 bases. The germline CDR1 and CDR2 sequences are MNHEY and SVGAGI. This CDR3 contains 15 residues. The V segment lost 2 bases and the J segment 9 bases; nucleotides outside the gene matches: 8.

The rearrangement joins TRBV27 to TRBJ2-7; D is undetermined. V lost 2 bases to trimming and J lost 1 base, with 9 bases between them. Per the germline V gene, CDR1 is MNHEY and CDR2 is SMNVEV (reference sequence). The CDR3 has 14 amino acids. CDR3 residues: CASSLPTRSYEQYF. The CDR3 DNA reads TGTGCCAGCAGTTTACCGACAAGATCCTACGAGCAGTACTTC.

This clone was seen only once. The V call is TRBV2, the J call TRBJ1-2; unclear D gene. Germline V gene data show CDR1 as SNHLY and CDR2 as FYNNEI. V was pared by 8 bases and J by 6 bases, with 7 bases between. This CDR3 is built from 10 residues. CDR3 DNA sequence: TGTGCCAGCGAGGCGCATGGCTACACCTTC. Translated: CASEAHGYTF. Looking up the rest from reference TRBV2 and TRBJ1-2 gives the full variable domain: EPEVTQTPSHQVTQMGQEVILRCVPISNHLYFYWYRQILGQKVEFLVSFYNNEISEKSEIFDDQFSVERPDGSNFTLKIRSTKLEDSAMYFCASEAHGYTFGSGTRLTVV.

The chain combines TRBV27 with TRBJ2-2, with TRBD2 matching 8 bases. The V gene end was trimmed by 2 bases and the J gene end by 8 bases; junction bases not matched to a gene: 16. CDR3 length equals 18 residues. Germline CDR1 reads MNHEY; CDR2 reads SMNVEV (reference sequence). The CDR3 is CASSLMSLGSGKRGELFF. The CDR3 DNA follows: TGTGCCAGCAGTTTAATGTCCCTTGGTAGCGGGAAGAGGGGGGAGCTGTTTTTT.

The rearrangement links TRBV19 to TRBJ1-1; D might be TRBD1 (5 bases). Trimming took 4 bases from V and 4 from J, leaving 13 bases between them. Per the germline V gene, CDR1 is LNHDA and CDR2 is SQIVND (reference sequence). This CDR3 is 14 amino acids long. DNA for the CDR3: TGTGCCAGTAGTAGGGGCAGGATGGTCACTGAAGCTTTCTTT. Translation gives CASSRGRMVTEAFF.

J is TRBJ2-5 and V is TRBV6-1; TRBD2 matches at 7 bases. Germline CDR1 reads MNHNS; CDR2 reads SASEGT. V was clipped by 7 bases and J by 4 bases; unmatched bases: 9. The CDR3 is 14 residues long. CDR3 sequence reads: CASTGWSGGETQYF. For the CDR3, the DNA is TGTGCCAGCACTGGATGGTCGGGGGGAGAGACCCAGTACTTC.

The V call is TRBV4-1, the J call TRBJ1-1; no reliable D call. This CDR3 has 13 residues. Germline V CDR1 and CDR2: MGHRA, YSYEKL. Deletions cut 4 bases from V and 0 bases from J, with 6 bases between. The CDR3 coding sequence is TGCGCCAGCAGCCGGCCGATGAACACTGAAGCTTTCTTT. The encoded protein is CASSRPMNTEAFF.

The V call is TRBV7-8, the J call TRBJ2-1; no clear D. The CDR3 has 14 amino acids. Germline-derived CDR1 and CDR2 are SGHVS and FQNEAQ. V lost 1 base, J lost 7 bases, and 11 bases lay in between. CDR3 amino acids: CASSLVPLQNEQFF. In DNA, the CDR3 is TGTGCCAGCAGCTTAGTACCACTCCAAAATGAGCAGTTCTTC. Filled out from reference TRBV7-8 and TRBJ2-1, the complete variable domain reads GAGVSQSPRYKVAKRGQDVALRCDPISGHVSLFWYQQALGQGPEFLTYFQNEAQLDKSGLPSDRFFAERPEGSVSTLKIQRTQQEDSAVYLCASSLVPLQNEQFFGPGTRLTVL.

This rearrangement joins TRBV4-1 to TRBJ1-2; D remains unclear. Trimming shortened V by 4 bases and J by 7 bases, and 16 bases separated the two germline ends. The germline CDR1 and CDR2 sequences are MGHRA and YSYEKL. The CDR3 is made up of 14 amino acids. CDR3 coding DNA: TGCGCCAGCAGCCTAGGTGCGGGGTCGTCTGGCTACACCTTC. It specifies CASSLGAGSSGYTF.

This chain uses TRBV13 with TRBJ2-3, with D possibly TRBD2 on 6 matching bases. This CDR3 region has 15 residues. Trimming shortened V by 0 bases and J by 5 bases, and 12 bases separated the two germline ends. Germline V lookup: CDR1 PRHDT, CDR2 FYEKMQ (reference sequence). The chain's CDR3 is CASSLGLYSGDTQYF. Written as DNA, the CDR3 is TGTGCCAGCAGCTTAGGACTTTATAGCGGAGATACGCAGTATTTT.

The chain carries TRBV6-6 and TRBJ2-7, with D tentatively TRBD1 (6 bases). Germline lookup yields CDR1 MNHNY and CDR2 SVGAGI (reference sequence). CDR3 length: 15 residues. Between the trimmed V and J ends, which lost 4 bases and 4 bases, there was a span of 17 bases. For the CDR3, the DNA is TGTGCCAGCAGTTCCCTACAGGGAGTAAAGTACGAGCAGTACTTC. This sequence encodes CASSSLQGVKYEQYF.

The chain has TRBV6-5 and TRBJ2-7, with 12 bases fitting TRBD2. CDR3 size: 16 residues. Germline V gene lookup returns CDR1 MNHEY and CDR2 SVGAGI. Trimming cost V 4 bases and J 2 bases; bases outside gene matches: 6. The CDR3 loop is CASSSFLAGGPYEQYF. The CDR3 nucleotides read TGTGCCAGCAGTTCTTTTCTAGCGGGAGGGCCCTACGAGCAGTACTTC.

The V and J genes are TRBV10-2 and TRBJ2-1; TRBD2 matches 7 bases. V was clipped by 4 bases and J by 1 base; unmatched bases: 4. Germline CDR1 is WSHSY and CDR2 is SAAADI. This CDR3 is 15 amino acids long. CDR3: CASSVTGGSYNEQFF. The CDR3 bases are TGCGCCAGCAGTGTGACGGGGGGATCCTACAATGAGCAGTTCTTC.

The V gene is TRBV15, the J gene TRBJ2-5, with a possible D match to TRBD2 (6 bases). Germline lookup yields CDR1 LNHNV and CDR2 YYDKDF (reference sequence). This CDR3 has 14 residues. The ends were cut back, 6 bases at V and 5 bases at J, with 16 bases in the middle. CDR3 nucleotides: TGTGCCACCAGGTCCATTCGGGAGCTCGAGACCCAGTACTTC. Its protein product is CATRSIRELETQYF.

V and J are TRBV5-1 and TRBJ1-4; D is unresolved. V lost 4 bases and J 7 bases, leaving 20 bases between the germline ends. The length of the CDR3 is 16 residues. The germline gives CDR1 SGHRS, CDR2 YFSETQ. CDR3 in amino acids: CASSEAPSISPEKLFF. The CDR3 DNA reads as TGCGCCAGCAGCGAAGCCCCCTCCATAAGTCCTGAAAAACTGTTTTTT.